These T cell receptor beta chains were read from a single sample in a study of cytomegalovirus exposure and HLA in healthy donors. Sequencing used immunoSEQ multiplex PCR; TCRdb keeps in-frame clones, though not all of them. This table has around 200,000 clones, roughly 89% appearing once. Sequenced material: PBMCs. Source of these receptors: a woman between 18 and 29 years old in good health and CMV-seronegative. Both conserved end residues are part of each CDR3. The order of the fields is V gene, clone size, J gene, D gene, CDR3 DNA, CDR3 protein. The D gene is left open where the match is weak. A row's size may be missing; if present it is once, few, many or a size class.

V: TRBV2
size: -
J: TRBJ1-3
D: -
DNA: TGTGCCAGCAGTCTTACCAGTCCTGGAAACACCATATATTTT
CDR3: CASSLTSPGNTIYF

V: TRBV14
size: -
J: TRBJ2-1
D: TRBD2
DNA: TGTGCCAGCAGTTCACCGGGAGGGCTAAATGAGCAGTTCTTC
CDR3: CASSSPGGLNEQFF

V: TRBV5-4
size: -
J: TRBJ2-1
D: TRBD2
DNA: TGTGCCAGCAGCCGACTAGCGGGGAACGAAAACAATGAGCAGTTCTTC
CDR3: CASSRLAGNENNEQFF

V: TRBV23-1
size: -
J: TRBJ1-5
D: -
DNA: TGCGCCACCTCTAGCCCCCTCGGCCGAGGGAAATCTTATGGCAATCAGCCCCAGCATTTT
CDR3: CATSSPLGRGKSYGNQPQHF

V: TRBV19
size: -
J: TRBJ1-1
D: -
DNA: TGTGCCAGTCAGATGGGGGGGATGAACACTGAAGCTTTCTTT
CDR3: CASQMGGMNTEAFF

V: TRBV5-4
size: -
J: TRBJ2-3
D: TRBD2
DNA: TGTGCCAGCAGTTCACCGCTAGCGGGAGTCAGGGATACGCAGTATTTT
CDR3: CASSSPLAGVRDTQYF

V: TRBV20-1
size: -
J: TRBJ2-3
D: -
DNA: TGCAGTGCCGAGGTAGATACGCAGTATTTT
CDR3: CSAEVDTQYF

V: TRBV7-2
size: -
J: TRBJ2-7
D: TRBD2
DNA: TGTGCCAGCAGCTTATCAACTAGCGGGAGTAGTGTGGCCTACGAGCAGTACTTC
CDR3: CASSLSTSGSSVAYEQYF

V: TRBV19
size: -
J: TRBJ2-1
D: -
DNA: TGTGCCAGTACTTTCGGGGGGCGCGACAATGAGCAGTTCTTC
CDR3: CASTFGGRDNEQFF

V: TRBV5-1
size: -
J: TRBJ2-6
D: -
DNA: TGCGCCAGCAGCTCGTCGTCCTCTGGGGCCAACGTCCTGACTTTC
CDR3: CASSSSSSGANVLTF

V: TRBV4-1
size: -
J: TRBJ2-7
D: TRBD2
DNA: TGCGCCAGCAGCCAAGACGCTAACGTGGCGGGGGGGCACTACGAGCAGTACTTC
CDR3: CASSQDANVAGGHYEQYF

V: TRBV6-1
size: -
J: TRBJ2-7
D: -
DNA: TGTGCCACGAGGCGGAGCTCCTACGAGCAGTACTTC
CDR3: CATRRSSYEQYF

V: TRBV14
size: -
J: TRBJ1-3
D: -
DNA: TGTGCCAGCAGCCAAGGCGGCCCGTCCGTGGGCTCTGGAAACACCATATATTTT
CDR3: CASSQGGPSVGSGNTIYF

V: TRBV6-5
size: -
J: TRBJ2-7
D: -
DNA: TGTGCCAGCAGCAGAGACATCTTCTACGAGCAGTACTTC
CDR3: CASSRDIFYEQYF

V: TRBV13
size: -
J: TRBJ2-1
D: -
DNA: TGTGCCAGCAGCTTAGACGGCAATGAGCAGTTCTTC
CDR3: CASSLDGNEQFF

V: TRBV10-3
size: once
J: TRBJ1-6
D: TRBD1
DNA: TGTGCCATCAGTGGGACAGGGCGTGGGGGCTCACCCCTCCACTTT
CDR3: CAISGTGRGGSPLHF

V: TRBV7-2
size: -
J: TRBJ1-4
D: TRBD1
DNA: TGTGCCAGCAGCTTAGAGCAACAGGGGGCGAGTGAAAAACTGTTTTTT
CDR3: CASSLEQQGASEKLFF

V: TRBV19
size: -
J: TRBJ2-7
D: TRBD1
DNA: TGTGCCAGTAGTATACAGGGGGCAGGCGAGCAGTACTTC
CDR3: CASSIQGAGEQYF

V: TRBV4-3
size: -
J: TRBJ1-2
D: -
DNA: TGCGCCAGCAGCCGGACAGACCGGAGGGGCTACACCTTC
CDR3: CASSRTDRRGYTF

V: TRBV13
size: once
J: TRBJ1-2
D: TRBD1
DNA: TGTGCCGGCGATGGACAGGGGGTAAGGGATGGCTACACCTTC
CDR3: CAGDGQGVRDGYTF

V: TRBV18
size: -
J: TRBJ1-3
D: TRBD1
DNA: TGTGCCAGCTCAGCACCGGGACAGGGGGCGAGTGGAAACACCATATATTTT
CDR3: CASSAPGQGASGNTIYF

V: TRBV7-8
size: few
J: TRBJ2-2
D: -
DNA: TGTGCCAGCAGCCCACGGCCTCAAGGGGCGACCGGGGAGCTGTTTTTT
CDR3: CASSPRPQGATGELFF

V: TRBV27
size: -
J: TRBJ2-1
D: TRBD2
DNA: TGTGCCAGGGAAGAGACTAGCGGGTTCGGGGATGAGCAGTTCTTC
CDR3: CAREETSGFGDEQFF

V: TRBV27
size: -
J: TRBJ1-1
D: TRBD1
DNA: TGTGCCAGCAGTTTACCATCTACCGGGACAGGCGAAGCTTTCTTT
CDR3: CASSLPSTGTGEAFF

V: TRBV10-3
size: -
J: TRBJ1-1
D: TRBD1
DNA: TGTGCCATCAGTGAGTCGACAGGGATCAACACTGAAGCTTTCTTT
CDR3: CAISESTGINTEAFF

V: TRBV11-2
size: -
J: TRBJ2-7
D: -
DNA: TGTGCCAGCAGCCCCGAGCCTATCTACGAGCAGTACTTC
CDR3: CASSPEPIYEQYF

V: TRBV5-8
size: -
J: TRBJ1-5
D: -
DNA: TGTGCCAGCAGTACAGGGCTAGGGAATCAGCCCCAGCATTTT
CDR3: CASSTGLGNQPQHF

V: TRBV5-1
size: -
J: TRBJ2-2
D: -
DNA: TGCGCCAGCAGAAGTCCCGCAGGGAAGAATCCGGACACCGGGGAGCTGTTTTTT
CDR3: CASRSPAGKNPDTGELFF

V: TRBV27
size: -
J: TRBJ2-7
D: TRBD1
DNA: TGTGCCAGCACCCCCACGCCAGGGGACAGCTACGAGCAGTACTTC
CDR3: CASTPTPGDSYEQYF

V: TRBV11-3
size: once
J: TRBJ2-7
D: -
DNA: TGTGCCAGCAGCTTAAGAACTCGCGCTACCACCCACGAGCAGTACTTC
CDR3: CASSLRTRATTHEQYF

V: TRBV11-2
size: -
J: TRBJ2-3
D: TRBD1
DNA: TGTGCCAGCAGCCGTCGCGGGACAGGGGAAGATACGCAGTATTTT
CDR3: CASSRRGTGEDTQYF

V: TRBV19
size: few
J: TRBJ2-1
D: -
DNA: TGTGCCAGCGAGGGACACAATAACAATGAGCAGTTCTTC
CDR3: CASEGHNNNEQFF

V: TRBV30
size: -
J: TRBJ2-7
D: -
DNA: TGTGCCTGGACCAGTTACCCGAATGGGCACGAGCAGTACTTC
CDR3: CAWTSYPNGHEQYF

V: TRBV9
size: -
J: TRBJ1-4
D: -
DNA: TGTGCCAGCAGCGCCTCAGGGCATCAGCTCGAAAAACTGTTTTTT
CDR3: CASSASGHQLEKLFF

V: TRBV2
size: -
J: TRBJ1-3
D: TRBD1
DNA: TGTGCCAGCGAACAGGGGGCGCCGTCTGGAAACACCATATATTTT
CDR3: CASEQGAPSGNTIYF

V: TRBV4-1
size: few
J: TRBJ1-2
D: -
DNA: TGCGCCAGCAGCCAAGGCCCCCCCGGGGACTATGGCTACACCTTC
CDR3: CASSQGPPGDYGYTF

V: TRBV28
size: -
J: TRBJ1-1
D: -
DNA: TGTGCCAGCAGCCTAGGTGGAGGCTACACTGAAGCTTTCTTT
CDR3: CASSLGGGYTEAFF

V: TRBV18
size: -
J: TRBJ1-2
D: -
DNA: TGTGCCAGCTCGCAGGGACTGCTAACCTATGGCTACACCTTC
CDR3: CASSQGLLTYGYTF

V: TRBV5-1
size: medium-sized
J: TRBJ2-7
D: TRBD1
DNA: TGCGCCAGCAGCTTGACGTCAGGGGGATCCTACGAGCAGTACTTC
CDR3: CASSLTSGGSYEQYF

V: TRBV5-1
size: -
J: TRBJ1-6
D: -
DNA: TGCGCCAGCAGAGGGGGTAATTCACCCCTCCACTTT
CDR3: CASRGGNSPLHF

V: TRBV7-9
size: -
J: TRBJ2-7
D: TRBD1
DNA: TGTGCCAGCAGCTTAGTGGGGACAGGGGTGGAGAGGCAGTACTTC
CDR3: CASSLVGTGVERQYF